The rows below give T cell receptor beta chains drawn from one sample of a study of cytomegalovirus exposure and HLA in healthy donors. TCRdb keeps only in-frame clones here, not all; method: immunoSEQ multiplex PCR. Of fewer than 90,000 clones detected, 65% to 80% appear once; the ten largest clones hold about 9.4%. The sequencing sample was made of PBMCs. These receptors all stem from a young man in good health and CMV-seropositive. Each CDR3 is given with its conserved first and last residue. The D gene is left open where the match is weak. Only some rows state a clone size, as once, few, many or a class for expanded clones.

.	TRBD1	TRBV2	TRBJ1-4	CASRPGQGNYEKLFF	TGTGCCAGCAGGCCCGGACAGGGCAACTATGAAAAACTGTTTTTT
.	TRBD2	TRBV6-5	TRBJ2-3	CASSPMTSRDTQYF	TGTGCCAGCAGTCCCATGACTAGCAGGGATACGCAGTATTTT
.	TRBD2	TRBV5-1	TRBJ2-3	CASSLGGLAGGTDTQYF	TGCGCCAGCAGCCTAGGGGGACTAGCGGGGGGAACAGATACGCAGTATTTT
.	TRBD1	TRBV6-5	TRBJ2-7	CASSWGTGRSAEQYF	TGTGCCAGCAGTTGGGGGACAGGGAGGTCTGCGGAGCAGTACTTC
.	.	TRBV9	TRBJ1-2	CASSVDQNGYTF	TGTGCCAGCAGCGTAGATCAGAATGGCTACACCTTC
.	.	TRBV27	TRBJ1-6	CASSRSGQIYNSPLHF	TGTGCCAGCAGCCGTAGTGGGCAGATCTATAATTCACCCCTCCACTTT
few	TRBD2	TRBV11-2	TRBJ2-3	CASSLGAGGSTDTQYF	TGTGCCAGCAGCTTAGGGGCGGGGGGGAGCACAGATACGCAGTATTTT
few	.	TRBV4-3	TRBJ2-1	CASSQETYNEQFF	TGCGCCAGCAGCCAAGAAACATACAATGAGCAGTTCTTC
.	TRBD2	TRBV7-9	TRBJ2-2	CSSSSSGGLGNTGELFF	TGTTCCAGCAGCTCGAGCGGGGGCCTAGGGAACACCGGGGAGCTGTTTTTT
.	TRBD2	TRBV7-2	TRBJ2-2	CASSLTSGANTGELFF	TGTGCCAGCAGCTTAACGAGCGGGGCGAACACCGGGGAGCTGTTTTTT
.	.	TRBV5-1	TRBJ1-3	CASSSSWGAGNTIYF	TGCGCCAGCAGCTCGTCTTGGGGGGCTGGAAACACCATATATTTT
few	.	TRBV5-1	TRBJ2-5	CASSLSSAGSGQETQYF	TGCGCCAGCAGCTTGTCCTCGGCGGGCTCGGGCCAAGAGACCCAGTACTTC
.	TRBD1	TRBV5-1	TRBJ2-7	CASSLAGTGGYEQYF	TGCGCCAGCAGCTTGGCCGGGACAGGGGGCTACGAGCAGTACTTC
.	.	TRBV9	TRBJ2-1	CASSVGAGASQGEQFF	TGTGCCAGCAGCGTAGGGGCGGGGGCAAGCCAGGGAGAGCAGTTCTTC
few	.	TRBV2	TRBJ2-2	CATQKNTGELFF	TGTGCCACACAAAAGAACACCGGGGAGCTGTTTTTT
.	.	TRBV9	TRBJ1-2	CASSVAGVGSPLNYGYTF	TGTGCCAGCAGCGTAGCGGGGGTGGGTAGTCCCCTTAACTATGGCTACACCTTC
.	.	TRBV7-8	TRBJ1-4	CASSLSPAREKLFF	TGTGCCAGCAGCCTATCCCCCGCTCGTGAAAAACTGTTTTTT
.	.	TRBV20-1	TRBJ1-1	CSASDGEAFF	TGCAGTGCCAGCGACGGTGAAGCTTTCTTT
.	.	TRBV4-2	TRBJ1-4	CASSQDLPLAGANEKLFF	TGTGCCAGCAGCCAAGATCTTCCCCTAGCAGGGGCTAATGAAAAACTGTTTTTT
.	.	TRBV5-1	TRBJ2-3	CASSLSNIAQGDTQYF	TGCGCCAGCAGCTTATCAAACATAGCCCAGGGGGATACGCAGTATTTT
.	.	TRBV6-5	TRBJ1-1	CASSYRGTTGTEAFF	TGTGCCAGCAGTTACCGCGGGACCACCGGTACTGAAGCTTTCTTT
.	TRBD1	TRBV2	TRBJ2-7	CASSEANPNGQGHEQYF	TGTGCCAGCAGTGAAGCTAACCCCAATGGACAGGGCCACGAGCAGTACTTC
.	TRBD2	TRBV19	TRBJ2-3	CASSPGTTSTDTQYF	TGTGCCAGTAGTCCCGGGACTACCAGCACAGATACGCAGTATTTT
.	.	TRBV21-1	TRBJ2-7	CASSKLGEGRRTYEQYF	TGTGCCAGCAGCAAACTAGGGGAGGGCCGGCGTACCTACGAGCAGTACTTC
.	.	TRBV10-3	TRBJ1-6	CAIRRQGQRNSPLHF	TGTGCCATCAGGCGGCAGGGGCAACGAAATTCACCCCTCCACTTT
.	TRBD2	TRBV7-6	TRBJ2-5	CASSLRIAGGETQYF	TGTGCCAGCAGCCTTAGAATAGCGGGGGGTGAGACCCAGTACTTC
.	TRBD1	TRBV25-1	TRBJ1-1	CASMTGDTEAFF	TGTGCCAGCATGACAGGGGACACTGAAGCTTTCTTT
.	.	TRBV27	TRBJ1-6	CASSLESGFNSPLHF	TGTGCCAGCAGTTTGGAGAGCGGTTTTAATTCACCCCTCCACTTT
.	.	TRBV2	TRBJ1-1	CASSERGGSEAFF	TGTGCCAGCAGCGAGAGGGGAGGGAGTGAAGCTTTCTTT
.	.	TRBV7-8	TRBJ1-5	CASSLAGTPSNQPQHF	TGTGCCAGCAGCTTAGCCGGGACACCTAGCAATCAGCCCCAGCATTTT
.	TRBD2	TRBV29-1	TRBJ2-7	CSVGRPLAGDAYEQYF	TGCAGCGTTGGCCGCCCACTAGCGGGAGATGCCTACGAGCAGTACTTC
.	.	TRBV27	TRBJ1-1	CASSFNFLNTEAFF	TGTGCCAGCAGTTTTAATTTCCTGAACACTGAAGCTTTCTTT
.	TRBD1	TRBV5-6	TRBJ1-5	CASSLGGPLQGNQPQHF	TGTGCCAGCAGCTTAGGGGGCCCCCTCCAAGGCAATCAGCCCCAGCATTTT
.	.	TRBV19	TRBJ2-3	CASSIVQAPSTDTQYF	TGTGCCAGTAGTATAGTACAGGCTCCCAGCACAGATACGCAGTATTTT
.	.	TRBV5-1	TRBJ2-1	CASSLSVRNEQFF	TGCGCCAGCAGCTTGTCCGTCAGAAATGAGCAGTTCTTC
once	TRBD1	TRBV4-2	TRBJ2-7	CASSQGQGGSYEQYF	TGTGCCAGCAGCCAAGGACAGGGGGGTTCCTACGAGCAGTACTTC
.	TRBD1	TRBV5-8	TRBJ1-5	CASSLAGGVSNQPQHF	TGTGCCAGCAGCTTGGCAGGGGGCGTCAGCAATCAGCCCCAGCATTTT
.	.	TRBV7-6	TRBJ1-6	CASSLVGGTVDSPLHF	TGTGCCAGCAGCTTAGTCGGGGGGACGGTAGATTCACCCCTCCACTTT
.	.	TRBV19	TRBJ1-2	CASSTGEGFNYGYTF	TGTGCCAGTAGTACCGGGGAGGGGTTCAACTATGGCTACACCTTC
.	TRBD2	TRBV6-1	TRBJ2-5	CASRRLAGGETQYF	TGTGCCAGCAGGCGACTAGCGGGGGGAGAGACCCAGTACTTC
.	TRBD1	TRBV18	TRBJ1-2	CASSPGTGTLNGYTF	TGTGCCAGCTCACCAGGGACAGGGACACTCAATGGCTACACCTTC
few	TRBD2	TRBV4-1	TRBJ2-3	CASSQEERGGAIDTQYF	TGCGCCAGCAGCCAAGAAGAACGCGGGGGGGCCATAGATACGCAGTATTTT
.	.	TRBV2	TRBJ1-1	CASSEGLRGTEAFF	TGTGCCAGCAGTGAAGGATTAAGGGGCACTGAAGCTTTCTTT
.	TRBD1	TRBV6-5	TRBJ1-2	CASSYGQGEGGYTF	TGTGCCAGCAGTTACGGGCAGGGGGAAGGGGGCTACACCTTC
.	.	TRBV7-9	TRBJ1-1	CASRPHRDTEAFF	TGTGCCAGCAGACCCCACAGGGACACTGAAGCTTTCTTT